Presented here are 15 T cell receptor beta chains from one specimen sequenced in a study of blood T cell repertoires in COVID-19. Only in-frame clones appear in the TCRdb table, and some are missing; sequencing was by immunoSEQ multiplex PCR. The table records about 220,000 clones, around 88% of them present only once. Sequencing was carried out using peripheral blood. These TCRs come from a woman aged 25 to 39 who had recovered from COVID-19.

The gene calls are TRBV14 and TRBJ2-5; D gene ambiguous. Deletions cut 3 bases from V and 7 bases from J, with 6 bases between. The CDR3 totals 11 residues. Germline CDR1 is SGHDN and CDR2 is FVKESK. In nucleotides, the CDR3 is TGTGCCAGCAGCCATGGCGGGACCCAGTACTTC. Translation gives CASSHGGTQYF.

The chain recombines TRBV9 with TRBJ2-7, with TRBD2 matching over 9 bases. The CDR3 runs 16 residues. Trimming took 0 bases from V and 0 from J; bases not matched to a gene: 4. Germline CDR1 reads SGDLS; CDR2 reads YYNGEE. The CDR3 DNA follows: TGTGCCAGCAGCGTAGGGGAGCGGGGGGCCTCCTACGAGCAGTACTTC. Amino acids: CASSVGERGASYEQYF. The variable domain in full, completed from reference TRBV9 and TRBJ2-7, reads DSGVTQTPKHLITATGQRVTLRCSPRSGDLSVYWYQQSLDQGLQFLIQYYNGEERAKGNILERFSAQQFPDLHSELNLSSLELGDSALYFCASSVGERGASYEQYFGPGTRLTVT.

The chain is built from TRBV3-1 (or the pseudogene TRBV3-2) and TRBJ2-1; 9 nucleotides line up with TRBD1. This CDR3 comprises 16 residues. The V gene end was trimmed by 1 base and the J gene end by 8 bases; junction bases not matched to a gene: 9. CDR1 is LGHDT and CDR2 is YNNKEL in the germline V gene (reference sequence). The CDR3 region has the DNA TGTGCCAGCAGCCAAGTCCCGGGACAGGGTAATTATGAGCAGTTCTTC. This encodes CASSQVPGQGNYEQFF.

This clone came up a few times. The chain carries TRBV10-1 and TRBJ1-5; 8 positions match TRBD1. The junction had 1 base not matched to a gene; V was cut back by 4 bases and J by 5 bases. Germline lookup yields CDR1 WNHNN and CDR2 SYGVQD (reference sequence). The CDR3 is made up of 13 amino acids. The CDR3 DNA sequence: TGCGCCAGCAGTGCAGGGGGCGATCAGCCCCAGCATTTT. Amino acids: CASSAGGDQPQHF.

This clone came up once. This sequence joins TRBV11-2 and TRBJ2-4; D is perhaps TRBD2 (6 bases). Germline V lookup: CDR1 SGHAT, CDR2 FQNNGV. With 5 bases removed from V and 0 bases from J, the gap between germline ends came to 8 bases. The CDR3 runs to 14 residues. CDR3 protein: CASSTGGAKNIQYF. The CDR3 nucleotides are TGTGCCAGCAGCACCGGGGGAGCCAAAAACATTCAGTACTTC.

The CDR3 sequence is CASSAPGQGNTEAFF. Here the CDR3 DNA reads TGTGCCAGCAGTGCTCCGGGACAGGGGAACACTGAAGCTTTCTTT. The chain employs TRBV25-1 and TRBJ1-1, with 9 positions matching TRBD1. From germline, CDR1 is MGHDK and CDR2 SYGVNS. The trim removed 4 bases at V and 1 base at J, leaving 4 bases unmatched. CDR3 length equals 15 residues. Complete variable domain (other parts from reference TRBV25-1 and TRBJ1-1): EADIYQTPRYLVIGTGKKITLECSQTMGHDKMYWYQQDPGMELHLIHYSYGVNSTEKGDLSSESTVSRIRTEHFPLTLESARPSHTSQYLCASSAPGQGNTEAFFGQGTRLTVV.

This clone came up a few times. The rearrangement links TRBV2 to TRBJ2-2; TRBD1 matches 9 bases. Germline lookup yields CDR1 SNHLY and CDR2 FYNNEI. This CDR3 comprises 15 residues. J was trimmed by 3 bases and V by 4 bases; bases with no gene match: 3. Written as DNA, the CDR3 is TGTGCCAGCAGTGTAGACAGGGGGGACACCGGGGAGCTGTTTTTT. Protein: CASSVDRGDTGELFF.

This clone was recorded a few times. The gene calls are TRBV15 and TRBJ2-3; the match to TRBD1 covers 9 bases. Germline V gene sequence: CDR1 LNHNV, CDR2 YYDKDF (reference sequence). CDR3 size: 15 residues. The ends lost 4 bases at V and 3 bases at J; junction bases unmatched: 5. The CDR3 sequence is CATSITGGATDTQYF. As DNA, the CDR3 is TGTGCCACCAGCATCACAGGGGGCGCAACAGATACGCAGTATTTT.

This sequence joins TRBV7-3 and TRBJ2-3, with TRBD2 matching 8 bases. Germline CDR1 SGHTA, CDR2 FQGTGA. The CDR3 has 15 amino acids. Germline trimming cut 4 bases from V and 6 bases from J; bases unmatched to any gene: 9. This CDR3 reads CASSSYSGAGDTQYF. CDR3 bases: TGTGCCAGCAGCTCCTATAGCGGGGCCGGGGATACGCAGTATTTT.

The CDR3 DNA follows: TGTGCCAGCAGTGCAAGAGTAGAACTGGACAGTCGGGCCAACGTCCTGACTTTC. This encodes CASSARVELDSRANVLTF. This chain joins TRBV25-1 and TRBJ2-6; TRBD1 is a possible D gene (6 bases). This CDR3 is 18 amino acids long. V was shortened by 4 bases and J by 5 bases, with 21 bases between the two germline ends. Germline CDR1 MGHDK, CDR2 SYGVNS.

The chain joins TRBV7-9 to TRBJ2-5, with 9 bases identical to TRBD2. CDR1 is SEHNR, CDR2 FQNEAQ, per germline (reference sequence). The CDR3 spans 17 residues. J was trimmed by 1 base and V by 7 bases; bases with no gene match: 13. In DNA, the CDR3 is TGTGCCAGCACCATAGTTAGCGGGGGACTACTCCAAGAGACCCAGTACTTC. Protein product: CASTIVSGGLLQETQYF.

J is TRBJ2-5 and V is TRBV29-1; TRBD2 might be the D (5 bases). The CDR3 has 11 residues. CDR1 SQVTM and CDR2 ANQGSEA come from the germline V gene. The germline V and J ends were trimmed by 5 bases and 3 bases, with 7 bases remaining between them. CDR3 bases: TGCAGCGTTCGGGGTAAAGAGACCCAGTACTTC. Its protein is CSVRGKETQYF.

The chain couples TRBV28 to TRBJ2-7; TRBD1 might be the D (6 bases). The germline V and J ends were trimmed by 2 bases and 6 bases, with 14 bases remaining between them. Germline V gives CDR1 MDHEN, CDR2 SYDVKM. The CDR3 is 14 residues long. The CDR3 nucleotides are TGTGCCAGCAGTTTACAGGGGTGGGGTGGCGAGCAGTACTTC. It is translated as CASSLQGWGGEQYF. Drawing the rest from reference TRBV28 and TRBJ2-7, the complete variable domain is DVKVTQSSRYLVKRTGEKVFLECVQDMDHENMFWYRQDPGLGLRLIYFSYDVKMKEKGDIPEGYSVSREKKERFSLILESASTNQTSMYLCASSLQGWGGEQYFGPGTRLTVT.

V and J are TRBV5-1 and TRBJ2-1, with 9 bases that match TRBD2. This CDR3 has 17 residues. The junction had 13 bases not matched to a gene; V was cut back by 1 base and J by 8 bases. The V gene's germline CDR1 is SGHRS and CDR2 YFSETQ. The CDR3 loop reads CASSLSLAGPLLDEQFF. The CDR3 DNA is TGCGCCAGCAGCTTGAGCCTAGCGGGGCCTCTGTTGGATGAGCAGTTCTTC.

The chain couples TRBV5-6 to TRBJ1-3, with no clear D. Trimming pared 4 bases from V and 4 bases from J, leaving 12 bases between. The CDR3 covers 14 residues. CDR1 is SGHDT and CDR2 is YYEEEE in the germline V gene. As DNA, the CDR3 is TGTGCCAGCAGCCCGAGAGGGCGGGGAAACACCATATATTTT. This gives the protein CASSPRGRGNTIYF.